The 14 T cell receptor beta chains in this list originate from one sample, sequenced in a study of blood T cells in healthy people across ages. With a J-beta primer mix and a sample-barcoded 5' primer, a second PCR ran about 6 to 11 cycles. TCRdb processed the 5' RACE reads anew with MiXCR; each CDR3 protein has one entry. The sample includes approximately 730,000 distinct CDR3 sequences, roughly 53% of them seen just once. The sequencing input was blood. The receptor set was obtained from a man older than 75 in good health.

The chain uses TRBV29-1 and TRBJ2-7; TRBD1 or TRBD2 may be the D gene (6 bases each). CDR1 SQVTM and CDR2 ANQGSEA come from the germline V gene. V was cut by 7 bases and J by 6 bases, with 16 bases left in between. This CDR3 spans 12 amino acids. The CDR3 loop is CSAGGTSGEQYF. The CDR3 DNA reads TGCAGCGCCGGGGGCACTAGTGGCGAGCAGTACTTC.

The chain carries TRBV27 and TRBJ2-1, with 10 nucleotides matching TRBD1. The trim removed 0 bases at V and 6 bases at J, leaving 8 bases unmatched. This CDR3 has 17 residues. In germline, CDR1 is MNHEY, CDR2 SMNVEV (reference sequence). The CDR3, as DNA: TGTGCCAGCAGTTTATCGGTAGGGACAGGGGTTTTCAATGAGCAGTTCTTC. Amino acids: CASSLSVGTGVFNEQFF.

This sequence joins TRBV3-1 and TRBJ1-2; TRBD1 might be the D (5 bases). The CDR3 contains 14 residues. Trimming took 0 bases from V and 7 from J, leaving 12 bases between them. The germline V gene encodes CDR1 LGHDT and CDR2 YNNKEL (reference sequence). CDR3 sequence reads: CASSQDPGITGYTF. Written as DNA, the CDR3 is TGTGCCAGCAGCCAAGACCCAGGGATTACTGGCTACACCTTC.

The genes are TRBV29-1 and TRBJ2-3; 9 bases are shared with TRBD1. The CDR3 is made up of 15 amino acids. Germline trimming cut 3 bases from V and 4 bases from J; bases unmatched to any gene: 8. Germline V gene sequence: CDR1 SQVTM, CDR2 ANQGSEA. The CDR3 sequence is CSVDARGQGPDTQYF. CDR3 sequence (DNA): TGCAGCGTTGACGCCCGGGGACAGGGTCCAGATACGCAGTATTTT.

The chain has TRBV19 and TRBJ1-4; D unresolved. In germline, CDR1 is LNHDA, CDR2 SQIVND (reference sequence). The V gene lost 0 bases and the J gene lost 4 bases, with 15 bases spanning the gap. This CDR3 comprises 17 residues. The CDR3 DNA sequence: TGTGCCAGTAGTATAGACCGACCGGGCCTTTTTAATGAAAAACTGTTTTTT. This gives the protein CASSIDRPGLFNEKLFF. The whole variable domain, filled in from reference TRBV19 and TRBJ1-4, reads DGGITQSPKYLFRKEGQNVTLSCEQNLNHDAMYWYRQDPGQGLRLIYYSQIVNDFQKGDIAEGYSVSREKKESFPLTVTSAQKNPTAFYLCASSIDRPGLFNEKLFFGSGTQLSVL.

This clonotype was seen a handful of times. The V gene is TRBV29-1, the J gene TRBJ2-1, with D tentatively TRBD2 (7 bases). The CDR3 length is 12 residues. The germline V gene has CDR1 SQVTM and CDR2 ANQGSEA. The V end lost 4 bases, the J end lost 8 bases, and 12 bases lay between the germline ends. This CDR3 reads CSVGGGGHEQFF. The CDR3 DNA reads TGCAGCGTTGGAGGGGGGGGCCATGAGCAGTTCTTC.

J is TRBJ2-7 and V is TRBV24-1, with TRBD2 matching 10 bases. Germline values: CDR1 KGHDR, CDR2 SFDVKD. Germline trimming cut 1 base from V and 6 bases from J; bases unmatched to any gene: 8. The CDR3 runs to 16 residues. CDR3 sequence: CATSDFLLAGLVEQYF. The CDR3 DNA reads as TGTGCCACCAGTGATTTTTTACTAGCGGGATTAGTCGAGCAGTACTTC.

Only one count was recorded for this clonotype. The rearrangement links TRBV11-2 to TRBJ2-6, with 7 positions matching TRBD1. The ends lost 1 base at V and 0 bases at J; junction bases unmatched: 6. This CDR3 contains 18 residues. Per the germline V gene, CDR1 is SGHAT and CDR2 is FQNNGV. The CDR3 reads CASSLVEGAGSGANVLTF. CDR3 in DNA: TGTGCCAGCAGCTTAGTAGAGGGGGCGGGCTCTGGGGCCAACGTCCTGACTTTC.

As regards this clonotype: A clone one base away is much larger, so this may be a read error. The J gene is TRBJ2-7, the V gene TRBV28, with D perhaps TRBD1 (6 bases). Germline CDR1 reads MDHEN; CDR2 reads SYDVKM. Between the trimmed V and J ends, which lost 8 bases and 8 bases, there was a span of 16 bases. CDR3 length: 12 amino acids. CDR3 sequence (DNA): TGTGCCAGCCAGTGGGGAAGGGACAAGCAGTACTTC. Its protein is CASQWGRDKQYF.

The CDR3 region is CASSPIRPTSSATQYF. CDR3 nucleotide sequence: TGTGCCAGCAGCCCGATACGGCCAACTAGCTCGGCTACGCAGTATTTT. V and J are TRBV3-1 and TRBJ2-3; D might be TRBD2 (6 bases). CDR3 length: 16 amino acids. V lost 4 bases and J 8 bases, leaving 22 bases between the germline ends. The V gene's germline CDR1 is LGHDT and CDR2 YNNKEL (reference sequence).

The chain combines TRBV6-5 with TRBJ2-1; TRBD1 might be the D (5 bases). The CDR3 has 13 residues. Trimming pared 5 bases from V and 3 bases from J, leaving 8 bases between. Germline CDR1 is MNHEY and CDR2 is SVGAGI. CDR3 coding DNA: TGTGCCAGCAGTCCCCAGGGCTACAATGAGCAGTTCTTC. This sequence encodes CASSPQGYNEQFF.

The chain combines TRBV6-1 with TRBJ2-7; 12 bases map to TRBD1. Unmatched junction bases numbered 5, after V lost 6 bases and J lost 2 bases. The germline V gene encodes CDR1 MNHNS and CDR2 SASEGT. This CDR3 region has 15 residues. The CDR3 loop is CASSAGQGAPYEQYF. CDR3 DNA sequence: TGTGCCAGCAGCGCGGGACAGGGGGCCCCCTACGAGCAGTACTTC.

This chain joins TRBV20-1 and TRBJ2-1; 7 positions match TRBD2. The junction had 8 bases not matched to a gene; V was cut back by 5 bases and J by 7 bases. From germline, CDR1 is DFQATT and CDR2 SNEGSKA (reference sequence). The length of the CDR3 is 13 residues. The CDR3 DNA reads TGCAGTGCTTTGGCGGGAGTGGAGAATGAGCAGTTCTTC. It codes for CSALAGVENEQFF.

CDR3 nucleotides: TGTGCCAGCAGCTTAGAAAGTTGGGACAGCAGTAGCACCAATCAGCCCCAGCATTTT. Translating it yields CASSLESWDSSSTNQPQHF. The V gene is TRBV11-2, the J gene TRBJ1-5; 7 positions agree with TRBD1. The CDR3 totals 19 residues. CDR1 is SGHAT and CDR2 is FQNNGV in the germline V gene. Trimming removed 0 bases from V and 3 bases from J; junction bases left unmatched: 14.